Below, one T cell receptor beta chain is given with its context. Its antigen is not known. The data derive from a study of cytomegalovirus exposure and HLA in healthy donors. This CDR3 is 15 amino acids long. The ends were cut back, 0 bases at V and 3 bases at J, with 11 bases in the middle. Germline V gives CDR1 SGHAT, CDR2 FQNNGV. Study-level points and caveats: A likely sequencing artifact accounted for one observed cluster of highly shared sequence variants. In a later analysis, V- and J-gene trimming of beta chains associated with a DCLRE1C missense variant, replicated independently. The study reported that TCR beta sequences accurately predicted HLA-A and HLA-B alleles in most subjects. It was taken for granted in presence/absence analyses that sequencing depth across donors was roughly uniform.

The study ran its PCR with 60 Vbeta and 13 Jbeta primers. Only in-frame clones appear in the TCRdb table, and some are missing; sequencing was by immunoSEQ multiplex PCR. The sample holds 150,000 to 200,000 clones, 84% seen once. The receptor was isolated from a girl aged 2 to 9 in good health and CMV-seropositive. The material sequenced was PBMCs. The V gene is TRBV11-2, the J gene TRBJ1-2; no reliable D call. The CDR3 coding sequence is TGTGCCAGCAGCTTAGATGTAACGGGTTACTATGGCTACACCTTC. This encodes CASSLDVTGYYGYTF.